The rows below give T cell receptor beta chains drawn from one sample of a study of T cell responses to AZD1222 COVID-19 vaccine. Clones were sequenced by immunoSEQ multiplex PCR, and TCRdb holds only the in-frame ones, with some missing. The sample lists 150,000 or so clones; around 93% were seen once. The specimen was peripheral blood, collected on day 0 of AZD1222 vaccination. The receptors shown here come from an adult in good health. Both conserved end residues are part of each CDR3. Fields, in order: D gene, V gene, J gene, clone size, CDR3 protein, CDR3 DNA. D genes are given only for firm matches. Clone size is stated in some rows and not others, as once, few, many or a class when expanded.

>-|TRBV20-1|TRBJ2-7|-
CSASSVPGASYEQYF
TGCAGTGCTAGTAGTGTTCCGGGGGCCTCCTACGAGCAGTACTTC
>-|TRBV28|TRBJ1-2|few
CASSPRRLGYTF
TGTGCCAGCAGTCCCCGGCGGCTTGGCTACACCTTC
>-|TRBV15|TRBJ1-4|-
CATSRDRLGATNEKLFF
TGTGCCACCAGCAGAGATCGACTAGGGGCAACTAATGAAAAACTGTTTTTT
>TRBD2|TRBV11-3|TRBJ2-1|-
CASSFALPAGEPYNEQFF
TGTGCCAGCAGCTTCGCTCTCCCAGCGGGGGAACCCTACAATGAGCAGTTCTTC
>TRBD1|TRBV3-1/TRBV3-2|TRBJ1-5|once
CASSPQGEKSNQPQHF
TGTGCCAGCAGCCCACAGGGGGAGAAGAGCAATCAGCCCCAGCATTTT
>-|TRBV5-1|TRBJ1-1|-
CASSEGNTEAFF
TGCGCCAGCAGCGAGGGGAACACTGAAGCTTTCTTT
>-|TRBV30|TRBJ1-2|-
CAWSNLNYGYTF
TGTGCCTGGAGTAATCTGAACTATGGCTACACCTTC
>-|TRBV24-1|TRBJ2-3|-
CATSDFEPPGWYF
TGTGCCACCAGTGATTTTGAACCCCCAGGGTGGTATTTT
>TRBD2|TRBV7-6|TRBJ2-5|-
CASSLNRGRPGETQYF
TGTGCCAGCAGCCTGAACCGCGGGAGGCCCGGGGAGACCCAGTACTTC
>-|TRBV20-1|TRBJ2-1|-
CSAGDQHPYNEQFF
TGCAGTGCTGGTGATCAGCACCCCTACAATGAGCAGTTCTTC
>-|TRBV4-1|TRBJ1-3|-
CASSHPLAGASGNTIYF
TGCGCCAGCAGCCACCCCTTGGCGGGGGCATCTGGAAACACCATATATTTT
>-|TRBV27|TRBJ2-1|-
CASATPTSPYNEQFF
TGTGCCAGCGCCACCCCGACCAGCCCCTACAATGAGCAGTTCTTC
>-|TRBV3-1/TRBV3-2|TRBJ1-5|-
CASSPLRTRDEPQHF
TGTGCCAGCAGCCCGCTCCGGACACGGGACGAGCCCCAGCATTTT
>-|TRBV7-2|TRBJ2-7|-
CASSLADYVGSLEQYF
TGTGCCAGCAGCTTAGCGGACTACGTGGGGTCCCTCGAGCAGTACTTC
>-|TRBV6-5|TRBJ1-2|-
CASSYFKEGHGYTF
TGTGCCAGCAGTTACTTTAAAGAGGGGCATGGCTACACCTTC
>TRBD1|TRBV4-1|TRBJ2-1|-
CASSQDQGQGYNEQFF
TGCGCCAGCAGCCAAGATCAGGGACAGGGCTACAATGAGCAGTTCTTC
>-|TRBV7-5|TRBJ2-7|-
CARSLPGGGVAGPMGEQYF
TGTGCCAGAAGCTTACCGGGAGGGGGAGTGGCGGGGCCGATGGGAGAGCAGTACTTC
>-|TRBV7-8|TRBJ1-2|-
CASSLRENYGYTF
TGTGCCAGCAGCTTAAGGGAAAACTATGGCTACACCTTC
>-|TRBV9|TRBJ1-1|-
CASSGGGNTEAFF
TGTGCCAGCAGCGGCGGGGGGAACACTGAAGCTTTCTTT
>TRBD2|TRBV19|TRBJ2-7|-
CASSSPPWREPYEQYF
TGTGCCAGTAGTTCGCCCCCCTGGCGGGAGCCGTACGAGCAGTACTTC
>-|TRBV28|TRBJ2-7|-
CASSSTPGGVSYEQYF
TGTGCCAGCAGTTCCACCCCAGGGGGGGTTTCCTACGAGCAGTACTTC
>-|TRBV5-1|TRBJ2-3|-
CASSLEGTGDTQYF
TGCGCCAGCAGCTTGGAGGGGACCGGCGATACGCAGTATTTT
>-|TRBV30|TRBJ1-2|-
CAWSPLMGAGGYTF
TGTGCCTGGAGTCCCCTTATGGGGGCGGGTGGCTACACCTTC
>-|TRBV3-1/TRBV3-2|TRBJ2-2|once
CASSQYSEGLANITGELFF
TGTGCCAGCAGCCAGTATAGTGAGGGGCTAGCGAATATCACCGGGGAGCTGTTTTTT
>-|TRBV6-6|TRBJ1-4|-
CASSWRRATNEKLFF
TGTGCCAGCAGTTGGAGGCGAGCAACTAATGAAAAACTGTTTTTT
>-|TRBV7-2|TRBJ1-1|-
CASSLAGINTEAFF
TGTGCCAGCAGCTTAGCTGGGATCAACACTGAAGCTTTCTTT
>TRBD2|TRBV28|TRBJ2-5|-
CASSLPAIGLAGGPETQYF
TGTGCCAGCAGTTTGCCTGCTATCGGACTAGCGGGAGGGCCGGAGACCCAGTACTTC
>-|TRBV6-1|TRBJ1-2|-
CASSEGMGALLGYTF
TGTGCCAGCAGTGAAGGAATGGGCGCATTGCTAGGCTACACCTTC
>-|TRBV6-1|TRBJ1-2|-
CASSGRTPDYGYTF
TGTGCCAGCAGTGGGAGGACTCCGGACTATGGCTACACCTTC
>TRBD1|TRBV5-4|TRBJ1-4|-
CASSVTGTGAVEKLFF
TGTGCCAGCAGCGTTACCGGGACAGGGGCGGTGGAAAAACTGTTTTTT
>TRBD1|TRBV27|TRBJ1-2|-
CASSWTGGIGDYGYTF
TGTGCCAGCAGCTGGACAGGGGGCATCGGTGACTATGGCTACACCTTC
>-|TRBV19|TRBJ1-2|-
CASSTNIYGYTF
TGTGCCAGTAGTACCAACATCTATGGCTACACCTTC
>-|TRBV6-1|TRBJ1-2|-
CASSDTGLYGYTF
TGTGCCAGCAGTGATACAGGTCTCTATGGCTACACCTTC
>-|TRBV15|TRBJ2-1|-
CATSRSGAPHPGSYNEQFF
TGTGCCACCAGCAGGTCGGGGGCCCCCCACCCAGGCTCCTACAATGAGCAGTTCTTC
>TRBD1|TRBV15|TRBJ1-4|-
CATSREGWTGEEKLFF
TGTGCCACCAGCAGAGAAGGGTGGACAGGGGAGGAAAAACTGTTTTTT
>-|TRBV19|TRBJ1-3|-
CASISDGNTIYF
TGTGCCAGTATATCGGACGGAAACACCATATATTTT
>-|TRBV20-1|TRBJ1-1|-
CSAWVRSEAFF
TGCAGTGCTTGGGTCCGGTCTGAAGCTTTCTTT
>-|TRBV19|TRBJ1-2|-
CASSGLGADGYTF
TGTGCCAGTAGTGGTTTAGGGGCGGATGGCTACACCTTC
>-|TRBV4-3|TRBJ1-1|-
CASSQRTLGYTEAFF
TGCGCCAGCAGCCAAAGGACTTTGGGTTACACTGAAGCTTTCTTT
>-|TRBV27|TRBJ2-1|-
CASGGTRMNEQFF
TGTGCCAGCGGGGGGACCCGAATGAATGAGCAGTTCTTC
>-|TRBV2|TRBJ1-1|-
CASSDILEAFF
TGTGCCAGCAGTGATATACTCGAAGCTTTCTTT
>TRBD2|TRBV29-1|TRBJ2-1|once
CSGRTSGRDEQFF
TGCAGCGGGAGGACTAGCGGGAGGGATGAGCAGTTCTTC
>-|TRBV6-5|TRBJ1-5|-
CASTSWKGGQPQHF
TGTGCCAGCACCTCCTGGAAAGGGGGTCAGCCCCAGCATTTT
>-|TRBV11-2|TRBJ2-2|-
CASSPDSRNTGELFF
TGTGCCAGCAGCCCTGACAGCCGAAACACCGGGGAGCTGTTTTTT
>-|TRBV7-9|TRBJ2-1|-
CASSSALSSYNEQFF
TGTGCCAGCAGCTCCGCTCTAAGCTCCTACAATGAGCAGTTCTTC
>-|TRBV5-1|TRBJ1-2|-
CASSLGGATNYGYTF
TGCGCCAGCAGCTTGGGCGGTGCGACTAACTATGGCTACACCTTC
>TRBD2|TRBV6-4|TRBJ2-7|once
CAIPPAGGAWEQYF
TGTGCCATCCCTCCGGCGGGGGGGGCATGGGAGCAGTACTTC
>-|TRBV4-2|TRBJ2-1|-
CASSQDKWESQFF
TGTGCCAGCAGCCAAGATAAGTGGGAGTCACAGTTCTTC
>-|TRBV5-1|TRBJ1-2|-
CASSSDSLNYGYTF
TGCGCCAGCAGCTCGGACAGCCTAAACTATGGCTACACCTTC
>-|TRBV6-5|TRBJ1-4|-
CASSYSGLVGEKLFF
TGTGCCAGCAGTTACTCGGGGTTAGTAGGTGAAAAACTGTTTTTT
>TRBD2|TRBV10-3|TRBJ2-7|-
CAISDSGGRADEQYF
TGTGCCATCAGTGATTCAGGCGGGAGGGCCGATGAGCAGTACTTC
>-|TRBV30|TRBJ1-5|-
CACRNPSQPQHF
TGTGCCTGTCGGAACCCCAGTCAGCCCCAGCATTTT
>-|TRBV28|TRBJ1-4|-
CASKGAGEKLFF
TGTGCCAGCAAAGGGGCGGGAGAAAAACTGTTTTTT
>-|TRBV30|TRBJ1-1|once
CAWSVVGLNTEAFF
TGTGCCTGGAGTGTGGTGGGACTGAACACTGAAGCTTTCTTT
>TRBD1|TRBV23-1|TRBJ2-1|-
CASSQSGYPDRGDNEQFF
TGCGCCAGCAGTCAATCCGGGTACCCGGACAGGGGCGACAATGAGCAGTTCTTC
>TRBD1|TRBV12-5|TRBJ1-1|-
CASGHPPGQGNTEAFF
TGTGCTAGTGGTCATCCACCAGGACAGGGGAACACTGAAGCTTTCTTT
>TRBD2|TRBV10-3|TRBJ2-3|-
CAISEPRARDYTDTQYF
TGTGCCATCAGTGAGCCTCGGGCGCGGGACTACACAGATACGCAGTATTTT
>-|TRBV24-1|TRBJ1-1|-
CATSDTGTGDTEAFF
TGTGCCACCAGTGACACCGGGACGGGGGACACTGAAGCTTTCTTT
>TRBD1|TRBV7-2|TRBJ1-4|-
CASSLAGGQANEKLFF
TGTGCCAGCAGCTTAGCGGGGGGACAGGCTAATGAAAAACTGTTTTTT